The 3 T cell receptor beta chains given below trace back to one sample, sequenced in a study of shared clonotypes between healthy human individuals. The assay was immunoSEQ multiplex PCR, and TCRdb's table has in-frame clones only and misses some. In the table there are millions of clones, more than 80% of which are singletons. The sequenced material came from naive CD4+ T cells from PBMCs. Subset here: CD45RA+ positively selected. Receptors were obtained from a man in his late teens or twenties in good health. Some clones in this sample may be carry-over from other donors' samples.

The chain joins TRBV2 to TRBJ1-2, with unresolved D. Germline loops: CDR1 SNHLY, CDR2 FYNNEI. Trimming shortened V by 8 bases and J by 2 bases, and 12 bases separated the two germline ends. The CDR3 spans 13 residues. The CDR3 region is CASGSDMNYGYTF. CDR3 sequence (DNA): TGTGCCAGCGGGTCAGATATGAACTATGGCTACACCTTC.

The chain has TRBV5-1 and TRBJ1-4; TRBD1 matches 12 bases. The CDR3 has 16 residues. Germline trimming cut 7 bases from V and 10 bases from J; bases unmatched to any gene: 14. Germline CDR1 reads SGHRS; CDR2 reads YFSETQ. The CDR3 sequence: CASGGGTGGDLGKLFF. DNA of the CDR3: TGCGCCAGCGGCGGTGGGACAGGGGGCGATTTAGGAAAACTGTTTTTT.

The J gene is TRBJ1-2, the V gene TRBV6-1; possibly TRBD1 for D (5 bases). V was pared by 4 bases and J by 5 bases, with 11 bases between. In germline, CDR1 is MNHNS, CDR2 SASEGT. The CDR3 runs to 13 residues. CDR3 coding DNA: TGTGCCAGCAGTGTAGGGGTTGCTTATGGCTACACCTTC. It specifies CASSVGVAYGYTF.